This TCR beta chain was recorded in a study of cytomegalovirus exposure and HLA in healthy donors. Study-level background: In an early release, HLA-typed donors contributed some 80 million unique TCR sequences. Whole-study findings and limits: Presence/absence analysis assumed near-uniform sequencing depth across donors.

The germline gives CDR1 SGHVS, CDR2 FNYEAQ. This CDR3 is built from 17 residues. J was trimmed by 0 bases and V by 4 bases; bases with no gene match: 9. Both 60 Vbeta primers and 13 Jbeta primers went into the PCR. Sequencing used immunoSEQ multiplex PCR; TCRdb keeps in-frame clones, though not all of them. The table records about 200,000 clones, about four fifths of them present only once. For this clone: Antigen specificity is unknown.

The clonotype comes from a middle-aged man in good health and CMV-seropositive. V and J are TRBV7-6 and TRBJ1-5, with 7 bases identical to TRBD1. The sample was PBMCs. The CDR3: CASSYGQAAYSNQPQHF. The CDR3 nucleotides read TGTGCCAGCAGCTATGGACAGGCCGCTTATAGCAATCAGCCCCAGCATTTT.